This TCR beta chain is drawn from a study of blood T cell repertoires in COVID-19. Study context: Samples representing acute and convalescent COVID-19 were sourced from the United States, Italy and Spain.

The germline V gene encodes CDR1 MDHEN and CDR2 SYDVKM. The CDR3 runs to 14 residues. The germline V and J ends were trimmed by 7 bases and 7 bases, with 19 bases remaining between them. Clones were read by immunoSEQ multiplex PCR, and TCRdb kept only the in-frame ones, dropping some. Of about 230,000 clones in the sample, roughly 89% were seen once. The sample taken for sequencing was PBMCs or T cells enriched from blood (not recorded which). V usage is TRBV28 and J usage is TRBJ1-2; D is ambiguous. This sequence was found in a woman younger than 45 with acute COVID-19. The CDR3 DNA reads TGTGCCAGCACCCCGCCGCACAGAGCTACTGGCTACACCTTC. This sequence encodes CASTPPHRATGYTF.